These 31 T cell receptor beta chains originate from one sample sequenced in a study of T cells expressing NK-cell markers. TCRdb reanalyzed the 5' RACE reads and collapses them to one entry per CDR3 protein, without DNA. This sample's table has about 440,000 distinct CDR3 sequences. Sequences were obtained from blood T cells: a sorted CD56 or NKG2C T cell subset, CD4+ or CD8+ T cells, or bulk PBMC T cells (not recorded which). The receptor set was obtained from a woman between 18 and 70 years old in good health.

This CDR3 reads CASSPDRGKNIQYF. The rearrangement uses TRBV7-2 and TRBJ2-4; TCRdb indicates TRBD1, and absent DNA this call remains unverified. Per the germline V gene, CDR1 is SGHTA and CDR2 is FQGNSA. The CDR3 totals 14 residues.

The chain uses TRBV20-1 and TRBJ2-4. This CDR3 region has 14 residues. The germline gives CDR1 DFQATT, CDR2 SNEGSKA (reference sequence). CDR3 protein: CSATGELAKNIQYF.

The V gene is TRBV6-5, the J gene TRBJ1-6; TCRdb selects TRBD1, and the lack of DNA leaves this call unchecked. CDR1 is MNHEY and CDR2 is SVGAGI in the germline V gene. The CDR3 has 16 residues. The CDR3 sequence: CASSYSDGQNNSPLHF.

The chain couples TRBV18 to TRBJ2-7; the D call of TRBD1 rests on TCRdb alone, since no DNA is present to check it. CDR1 and CDR2 from the germline V gene are KGHSH and LQKENI. CDR3 length equals 15 residues. The CDR3 reads CASSPGSGYPYEQYF.

V and J are TRBV12-3 or TRBV12-4 and TRBJ2-3; the D gene TCRdb calls, TRBD2, cannot be checked with no DNA. The CDR3 runs 15 residues. CDR3 loop: CASSLDQRSTDTQYF.

V gene TRBV7-3 combines with J gene TRBJ2-1. There are 12 residues in the CDR3. The germline gives CDR1 SGHTA, CDR2 FQGTGA. The chain's CDR3 is CASSLVNNEQFF.

This rearrangement joins TRBV12-3 or TRBV12-4 to TRBJ2-3; TCRdb returns TRBD1, unconfirmable since there is no DNA. This CDR3 has 16 amino acids. This CDR3 is CASSLPPVGLTDTQYF.

The rearrangement uses TRBV5-1 and TRBJ2-1; TCRdb proposes TRBD2, but this gene call is untestable without DNA. Germline V gene sequence: CDR1 SGHRS, CDR2 YFSETQ. CDR3 length: 15 residues. The CDR3 reads CASSETSGRRNEQFF.

The chain links TRBV29-1 to TRBJ2-7; TCRdb designates TRBD1, a call that cannot be tested without DNA. This CDR3 comprises 12 residues. CDR1 SQVTM and CDR2 ANQGSEA come from the germline V gene. CDR3 loop: CSADTIRGEQYF.

V and J are TRBV20-1 and TRBJ2-2; TCRdb's D call of TRBD2 is untestable without DNA. Looked up from germline, CDR1 is DFQATT and CDR2 is SNEGSKA (reference sequence). This CDR3 spans 17 amino acids. CDR3 amino acids: CSAPWTSGGLHTGELFF.

The chain has TRBV12-3 or TRBV12-4 and TRBJ1-5; the TCRdb D gene call, TRBD1, has no DNA to confirm it. This CDR3 spans 14 amino acids. The CDR3 reads CASSPTGDNQPQHF.

The J gene is TRBJ2-3, the V gene TRBV27; TCRdb proposes TRBD2, but this gene call is untestable without DNA. This CDR3 has 19 residues. The germline V gene encodes CDR1 MNHEY and CDR2 SMNVEV (reference sequence). The CDR3 sequence: CASSPILPSGRVRTDTQYF.

J is TRBJ1-5 and V is TRBV10-3. Germline V gives CDR1 ENHRY, CDR2 SYGVKD. This CDR3 comprises 13 residues. Here the CDR3 reads CAIRGLSNQPQHF.

This chain connects TRBV6-6 to TRBJ2-2. The germline CDR1 and CDR2 sequences are MNHNY and SVGAGI (reference sequence). The CDR3 covers 11 residues. CDR3 in amino acids: CASEQAGELFF.

The CDR3: CASRHSTGELFF. This sequence joins TRBV27 and TRBJ2-2. This CDR3 has 12 residues. Germline values: CDR1 MNHEY, CDR2 SMNVEV (reference sequence).

The chain recombines TRBV11-2 with TRBJ2-1; the TRBD2 assignment by TCRdb is unverifiable without DNA. Germline V lookup: CDR1 SGHAT, CDR2 FQNNGV. CDR3 size: 13 residues. CDR3: CASMSGIANEQFF.

The J gene is TRBJ1-6, the V gene TRBV20-1; TCRdb's assignment of TRBD1 cannot be checked, as there is no DNA. Germline values: CDR1 DFQATT, CDR2 SNEGSKA (reference sequence). This CDR3 has 17 amino acids. CDR3 residues: CSARDPSRPGSNSPLHF.

The rearrangement uses TRBV27 and TRBJ2-7; absent DNA, TCRdb's TRBD2 call cannot be checked. Germline V gives CDR1 MNHEY, CDR2 SMNVEV (reference sequence). The CDR3 covers 15 residues. The chain's CDR3 is CASSSLAGNSYEQYF.

The V and J genes are TRBV6-5 and TRBJ2-7. Germline values: CDR1 MNHEY, CDR2 SVGAGI. The CDR3 runs 13 residues. The CDR3 here is CASSYRSSYEQYF.

The chain employs TRBV7-6 and TRBJ2-5; lacking DNA, the TRBD1 call made by TCRdb goes unchecked. CDR1 is SGHVS and CDR2 is FNYEAQ in the germline V gene. The CDR3 loop spans 15 amino acids. This chain's CDR3 is CASSLGHPPAETQYF. The complete variable domain, with remaining parts taken from reference TRBV7-6 and TRBJ2-5, reads GAGVSQSPRYKVTKRGQDVALRCDPISGHVSLYWYRQALGQGPEFLTYFNYEAQQDKSGLPNDRFSAERPEGSISTLTIQRTEQRDSAMYRCASSLGHPPAETQYFGPGTRLLVL.

This rearrangement joins TRBV7-9 to TRBJ2-2; no DNA is available, so the TRBD1 call from TCRdb remains unchecked. Germline V gene lookup returns CDR1 SEHNR and CDR2 FQNEAQ (reference sequence). This CDR3 is 15 amino acids long. This chain's CDR3 is CASTLGQVNTGELFF.

The chain carries TRBV7-3 and TRBJ2-1; without DNA, the TCRdb call of TRBD1 cannot be checked. The germline gives CDR1 SGHTA, CDR2 FQGTGA. CDR3 length equals 15 residues. CDR3 protein: CASSPGLERYNEQFF. Full variable domain (remainder filled in from reference TRBV7-3 and TRBJ2-1): GAGVSQTPSNKVTEKGKYVELRCDPISGHTALYWYRQSLGQGPEFLIYFQGTGAADDSGLPNDRFFAVRPEGSVSTLKIQRTERGDSAVYLCASSPGLERYNEQFFGPGTRLTVL.

V usage is TRBV6-1 and J usage is TRBJ2-5; with no DNA, the TCRdb D assignment of TRBD1 cannot be verified. The germline CDR1 and CDR2 sequences are MNHNS and SASEGT. This CDR3 comprises 14 residues. The CDR3 here is CASRLTGDQETQYF.

This chain joins TRBV25-1 and TRBJ1-2. The CDR3 loop spans 12 amino acids. The germline gives CDR1 MGHDK, CDR2 SYGVNS. CDR3 region: CASRGIHYGYTF.

The V call is TRBV18, the J call TRBJ2-7; TCRdb selects TRBD2, and the lack of DNA leaves this call unchecked. Germline assignment: CDR1 KGHSH and CDR2 LQKENI. This CDR3 is built from 16 residues. The CDR3 reads CASSPQRGDSYYEQYF. Using reference TRBV18 and TRBJ2-7 for the parts outside the CDR3, the full variable domain is NAGVMQNPRHLVRRRGQEARLRCSPMKGHSHVYWYRQLPEEGLKFMVYLQKENIIDESGMPKERFSAEFPKEGPSILRIQQVVRGDSAAYFCASSPQRGDSYYEQYFGPGTRLTVT.

The chain links TRBV10-3 to TRBJ2-5. From germline, CDR1 is ENHRY and CDR2 SYGVKD. The CDR3 has 11 residues. CDR3 amino acids: CAISVEETQYF.

The rearrangement uses TRBV6-1 and TRBJ1-5; with no DNA, the TCRdb D assignment of TRBD1 cannot be verified. CDR3 length equals 14 residues. The V gene's germline CDR1 is MNHNS and CDR2 SASEGT. CDR3 in amino acids: CAVTGQRSNQPQHF.

This chain connects TRBV15 to TRBJ2-3. There are 15 residues in the CDR3. Germline lookup yields CDR1 LNHNV and CDR2 YYDKDF (reference sequence). The CDR3 here is CATTKAGLSADTQYF.

The chain recombines TRBV23-1 with TRBJ2-1; TCRdb's D call, TRBD2, is unchecked because there is no DNA. TRBV23-1 is an ORF, with its function uncertain. The CDR3 runs 16 residues. The CDR3 sequence: CASKLRLAGGYNEQFF.

The genes are TRBV30 and TRBJ1-1. Germline V gene sequence: CDR1 GTSNPN, CDR2 SVGIG (reference sequence). The CDR3 loop spans 11 amino acids. CDR3 residues: CAWSVRIEAFF.

The V call is TRBV11-1, the J call TRBJ1-3; TCRdb's D gene call, TRBD1, goes unchecked for lack of DNA. CDR1 and CDR2 from the germline V gene are SGHAT and FQDESV (reference sequence). The CDR3 consists of 16 residues. The CDR3 protein is CASSLTNRLAGNTIYF.